Listed below are T cell receptor beta chains from one sample, sequenced in a study of HIV-infected children after antiretroviral therapy interruption. TCRdb called the 3' RACE reads again in MiXCR, with one record for every CDR3 protein. In the table there are around 50,000 distinct CDR3 sequences, 4.3% of which are singletons. The sequencing here drew on CD45RA+ CD4+ T cells from PBMCs, pooled from several time points, taken from a donor given antiretroviral therapy, either interrupted or continuous. The receptors here all came from a pool of human donors with HIV. CDR3s include the opening cysteine and the closing phenylalanine or tryptophan. Fields, in order: J gene, V gene, D gene, clone size, CDR3 DNA, CDR3 protein. D genes are given only for firm matches. Size is stated for part of the rows, as once, few or many counts, or as a class when the clone is expanded.

>TRBJ2-1|TRBV12-3/TRBV12-4|.|many
TGTGCCAGCAGTTTCGATGTCGGTGATGAGCAGTTCTTC
CASSFDVGDEQFF
>TRBJ1-6|TRBV7-6|.|many
TGTGCCAGCAGCTTAGGAGTATCCAGGGGCTACTCACCCCTCCACTTT
CASSLGVSRGYSPLHF
>TRBJ1-5|TRBV30|.|many
TGTGCCTGGAATGAACAGGGAAATCAGCCCCAGCATTTT
CAWNEQGNQPQHF
>TRBJ1-5|TRBV12-5|.|.
TGTGCTAGTGGTTTGGTCCCGGGAGTTAGCAATCAGCCCCAGCATTTT
CASGLVPGVSNQPQHF
>TRBJ1-2|TRBV20-1|TRBD1|few
TGCAGTGCTCGGGACAGGAGGGAGATCGGCTACACCTTC
CSARDRREIGYTF
>TRBJ2-1|TRBV20-1|.|many
TGCAGTGCTAGCGTCGATGAGCAGTTCTTC
CSASVDEQFF
>TRBJ1-1|TRBV29-1|.|.
TGCAGCGTTGAAGGGTGGGGCGGGGTGAACACTGAAGCTTTCTTT
CSVEGWGGVNTEAFF
>TRBJ1-5|TRBV11-2|.|many
TGTGCCAGCAGCTTTAGCCGGGATCAGCCCCAGCATTTT
CASSFSRDQPQHF
>TRBJ2-1|TRBV9|TRBD2|many
TGTGCCAGCAGCGGACTAGCGGCGAGCAATGAGCAGTTCTTC
CASSGLAASNEQFF
>TRBJ2-1|TRBV12-3/TRBV12-4|.|few
TGTGCCAGCAGTCCGAACTTGACTCCAAATGAGCAGTTCTTC
CASSPNLTPNEQFF
>TRBJ1-1|TRBV27|.|many
TGTGCCAGCAGTGCCACAGGGTGGTTGAACACTGAAGCTTTCTTT
CASSATGWLNTEAFF
>TRBJ1-1|TRBV3-1|TRBD1|many
TGTGCCAGCAGGCTCGAGGGGGCGAGGAACACTGAAGCTTTCTTT
CASRLEGARNTEAFF
>TRBJ2-2|TRBV3-1|TRBD2|few
TGTGCCAGCAGCCAAGCCCTGAGAGCGGGGAACACGGACGGGGAGCTGTTTTTT
CASSQALRAGNTDGELFF